This entry lists 28 T cell receptor beta chains sequenced from one sample in a study of T cell repertoires in cytomegalovirus infection. Their antigens are not known. One entry per CDR3 protein, called by TCRdb with MiXCR from the reads. Found here are about 60,000 distinct CDR3 sequences, around 18% of them singletons; the top ten hold about 68%. Source: CD8+ T cells from cultured PBMCs, taken from culture after CMV antigen stimulation. The receptors derive from a human donor in good health (CMV status not recorded). Some clones in this sample may be carry-over from other donors' samples.

This clonotype was recorded only once. The chain employs TRBV4-2 and TRBJ1-2; TRBD1 matches 9 bases. CDR1 LGHNA and CDR2 YNFKEQ come from the germline V gene. V dropped 7 bases and J dropped 1; count of bases not matched to a gene: 10. The CDR3 covers 16 residues. CDR3 DNA sequence: TGTGCCAGCAATCCGGGACAGGGAATTCTTAACTATGGCTACACCTTC. Amino acid sequence: CASNPGQGILNYGYTF.

This clonotype has ten or more counts. The V call is TRBV29-1, the J call TRBJ2-7, with D perhaps TRBD1 (6 bases). Germline lookup yields CDR1 SQVTM and CDR2 ANQGSEA. The CDR3 is made up of 12 amino acids. The V gene lost 6 bases and the J gene lost 5 bases, with 14 bases spanning the gap. CDR3 region: CSVAAGDHEQYF. Here the CDR3 DNA reads TGCAGCGTCGCAGCAGGGGACCACGAGCAGTACTTC.

The rearrangement joins TRBV6-2 or TRBV6-3 to TRBJ2-4; perhaps D is TRBD1 or TRBD2 (5 bases each). CDR1 is MNHEY and CDR2 is SVGEGT in the germline V gene. The germline V and J ends were trimmed by 6 bases and 8 bases, with 17 bases remaining between them. This CDR3 contains 14 residues. The CDR3 nucleotides are TGTGCCAGCAGCCCCAGGGCTCGAGGGGACATTCAGTACTTC. It translates to CASSPRARGDIQYF.

The genes are TRBV7-8 and TRBJ1-3; TRBD1 agrees at 7 bases. Germline V gene sequence: CDR1 SGHVS, CDR2 FQNEAQ. V shed 5 bases and J 3 bases; nucleotides not matched to a gene: 10. This CDR3 is built from 16 residues. The CDR3 loop is CASSRSGTAFGNTIYF. For the CDR3, the DNA is TGTGCCAGCAGCAGATCCGGGACAGCGTTTGGAAACACCATATATTTT.

This clonotype was seen a handful of times. The rearrangement joins TRBV2 to TRBJ2-1, with D tentatively TRBD1 or TRBD2 (6 bases each). Trimming shortened V by 8 bases and J by 4 bases, and 15 bases separated the two germline ends. The CDR3 is 14 residues long. Germline V gene sequence: CDR1 SNHLY, CDR2 FYNNEI. The CDR3 here is CASWPEGVYNEQFF. The CDR3 nucleotides read TGTGCCAGCTGGCCGGAGGGGGTTTACAATGAGCAGTTCTTC.

This clonotype has a handful of counts. The V and J genes are TRBV7-8 and TRBJ2-4, with D unresolved. The CDR3 consists of 15 residues. V was shortened by 2 bases and J by 0 bases, with 8 bases between the two germline ends. Germline CDR1 SGHVS, CDR2 FQNEAQ. The CDR3 DNA reads TGTGCCAGCAGCTTACTTCCAATAGCCAAAAACATTCAGTACTTC. It translates to CASSLLPIAKNIQYF.

V usage is TRBV6-2 or TRBV6-3 and J usage is TRBJ2-5, with a possible D match to TRBD2 (5 bases). This CDR3 region has 16 residues. The V gene lost 4 bases and the J gene lost 4 bases, with 19 bases spanning the gap. Germline V gene data show CDR1 as MNHEY and CDR2 as SVGEGT. CDR3 bases: TGTGCCAGCAGTTTGTCGCGGATACTGGAGGCAGAGACCCAGTACTTC. Protein sequence: CASSLSRILEAETQYF.

This clonotype was seen a handful of times. The chain uses TRBV7-2 and TRBJ1-6; D is perhaps TRBD1 (5 bases). V lost 2 bases, J lost 9 bases, and 14 bases lay in between. The germline V gene encodes CDR1 SGHTA and CDR2 FQGNSA. The CDR3 length is 15 residues. CDR3 DNA sequence: TGTGCCAGCAGCTTATCTAAGGTCGGGGGTTCACCCCTCCACTTT. It yields the protein CASSLSKVGGSPLHF.

This clonotype appeared once. In this CDR3 the conserved last residue, phenylalanine or tryptophan, is missing, so a read error is likely. It is unclear where the CDR3 begins or ends on the DNA, so no DNA is shown, and the CDR3 is as TCRdb lists it. The chain carries TRBV11-3 and TRBJ2-1; TRBD2 is the table's D call, not checked against the DNA. The CDR3 numbers 14 amino acids, ends counted. Germline CDR1 and CDR2: SGHNT and YENEEA. The CDR3 sequence: CASSSTTSGSRGDG.

This clonotype was seen only a few times. The chain recombines TRBV4-1 with TRBJ2-7; D gene uncertain. CDR3 length: 16 amino acids. Germline-derived CDR1 and CDR2 are MGHRA and YSYEKL. Trimming removed 0 bases at V and 0 bases at J, with 12 bases between. The CDR3 sequence is CASSQDPDESSYEQYF. DNA of the CDR3: TGCGCCAGCAGCCAAGACCCGGACGAGAGCTCCTACGAGCAGTACTTC.

The sample holds a few counts of this clonotype. The chain links TRBV3-1 to TRBJ2-5; D assignment may be TRBD1 or TRBD2 (5 bases each). In germline, CDR1 is LGHDT, CDR2 YNNKEL (reference sequence). The ends were cut back, 4 bases at V and 1 base at J, with 19 bases in the middle. The CDR3 is 17 amino acids. CDR3 DNA sequence: TGTGCCAGCAGCCGACCTCCGGGACCCAAATTCCAAGAGACCCAGTACTTC. Translation: CASSRPPGPKFQETQYF.

CDR3 amino acids: CASSLTGPTSEAFF. The CDR3 nucleotides are TGTGCCAGCAGCTTAACAGGGCCCACTTCTGAAGCTTTCTTT. J is TRBJ1-1 and V is TRBV7-9; TRBD1 might be the D (6 bases). The germline V gene encodes CDR1 SEHNR and CDR2 FQNEAQ (reference sequence). Deletions cut 2 bases from V and 6 bases from J, with 13 bases between. The CDR3 loop spans 14 amino acids.

The CDR3 DNA reads TGTGCCAGCAGCTTAGGAGCGACTAGCACAGATACGCAGTATTTT. It yields the protein CASSLGATSTDTQYF. The J gene is TRBJ2-3, the V gene TRBV7-9; D gene unclear. V dropped 1 base and J dropped 0 bases, with 8 bases sitting between them. This CDR3 has 15 residues. In germline, CDR1 is SEHNR, CDR2 FQNEAQ (reference sequence).

This clonotype was seen a handful of times. This chain joins TRBV5-6 and TRBJ2-1; the match to TRBD2 covers 11 bases. Germline assignment: CDR1 SGHDT and CDR2 YYEEEE. Trimming took 4 bases from V and 4 from J; bases not matched to a gene: 10. This CDR3 is built from 17 residues. CDR3 nucleotide sequence: TGTGCCAGCAGCCCACTCAACCGACTAGCGGGATACAATGAGCAGTTCTTC. This translates into CASSPLNRLAGYNEQFF.

V usage is TRBV29-1 and J usage is TRBJ1-5; D may be TRBD1 (5 bases). Trimming took 6 bases from V and 4 from J, leaving 25 bases between them. The CDR3 runs 17 residues. Per germline, CDR1 SQVTM and CDR2 ANQGSEA. The CDR3 DNA reads as TGCAGCGTCGCTCGGCGGCCGGCCGGGTGGGGGAATCAGCCCCAGCATTTT. Translation gives CSVARRPAGWGNQPQHF. Filled out from reference TRBV29-1 and TRBJ1-5, the complete variable domain reads SAVISQKPSRDICQRGTSLTIQCQVDSQVTMMFWYRQQPGQSLTLIATANQGSEATYESGFVIDKFPISRPNLTFSTLTVSNMSPEDSSIYLCSVARRPAGWGNQPQHFGDGTRLSIL.

This clonotype was detected only a few times. The V and J genes are TRBV12-5 and TRBJ2-7, with 8 bases that match TRBD2. The ends lost 5 bases at V and 7 bases at J; junction bases unmatched: 7. Germline-derived CDR1 and CDR2 are LGHNT and FRNRAP. The CDR3 is 13 amino acids. The CDR3 DNA sequence: TGTGCTAGTGGTCTCGGGGGGGCTCGAGAGCAGTACTTC. Amino acids: CASGLGGAREQYF.

The chain uses TRBV7-2 and TRBJ2-7, with a tentative D call TRBD2 (5 bases). This CDR3 is 14 amino acids long. The V end was cut by 1 base, the J end by 2 bases, with 9 bases between. Germline CDR1 reads SGHTA; CDR2 reads FQGNSA. CDR3 nucleotides: TGTGCCAGCAGCTTAGTCGCGGGCCCCTACGAGCAGTACTTC. Translating gives CASSLVAGPYEQYF.

The chain has TRBV10-3 and TRBJ2-1, with D unclear. V dropped 4 bases and J dropped 13 bases, with 11 bases sitting between them. Germline V gene data show CDR1 as ENHRY and CDR2 as SYGVKD. The CDR3 has 11 residues. CDR3 DNA sequence: TGTGCCATCAGTGTAGGACCAGGACAGTTCTTC. Protein: CAISVGPGQFF.

V and J are TRBV7-2 and TRBJ2-7, with 7 bases identical to TRBD1. The germline V gene encodes CDR1 SGHTA and CDR2 FQGNSA. V was clipped by 1 base and J by 4 bases; unmatched bases: 4. This CDR3 is 14 amino acids long. The CDR3 DNA reads TGTGCCAGCAGCTTAGAAGGGGGCGCGTACGAGCAGTACTTC. Its translation: CASSLEGGAYEQYF. The full variable domain, completed using reference TRBV7-2 and TRBJ2-7, is GAGVSQSPSNKVTEKGKDVELRCDPISGHTALYWYRQSLGQGLEFLIYFQGNSAPDKSGLPSDRFSAERTGGSVSTLTIQRTQQEDSAVYLCASSLEGGAYEQYFGPGTRLTVT.

The chain has TRBV4-3 and TRBJ1-1, with D tentatively TRBD1 (5 bases). V was pared by 8 bases and J by 4 bases, with 11 bases between. There are 12 residues in the CDR3. Germline V lookup: CDR1 LGHNA, CDR2 YSLEER. CDR3 residues: CASGTGGTEAFF. The CDR3 DNA sequence: TGCGCCAGCGGGACGGGTGGCACTGAAGCTTTCTTT.

This clonotype was counted between two and nine times. The chain joins TRBV15 to TRBJ1-1; D is undetermined. Trimming stripped 1 base from V and 3 bases from J, with 12 bases between. The CDR3 runs 15 residues. The V gene's germline CDR1 is LNHNV and CDR2 YYDKDF (reference sequence). The CDR3 nucleotides read TGTGCCACCAGCAGAGGCCTGGGCCGGGACACTGAAGCTTTCTTT. It is translated as CATSRGLGRDTEAFF.

V usage is TRBV20-1 and J usage is TRBJ2-1; D is possibly TRBD1 (5 bases). Germline lookup yields CDR1 DFQATT and CDR2 SNEGSKA (reference sequence). V lost 0 bases and J 4 bases, leaving 13 bases between the germline ends. CDR3 length: 15 residues. The CDR3 is CSAREFRGAYNEQFF. CDR3 DNA sequence: TGCAGTGCTAGAGAATTTAGGGGTGCATACAATGAGCAGTTCTTC.

This clonotype was observed a handful of times. J is TRBJ2-3 and V is TRBV4-3; D perhaps matches TRBD2 (5 bases). Trimming left V 1 base short and J 4 bases short, with 18 bases between. There are 17 residues in the CDR3. Per the germline V gene, CDR1 is LGHNA and CDR2 is YSLEER. In DNA, the CDR3 is TGCGCCAGCAGCCAAGGCCCCCCCGGGATTGTTGCAGATACGCAGTATTTT. It is translated as CASSQGPPGIVADTQYF.

This clonotype has just a few counts. The rearrangement joins TRBV6-8 to TRBJ1-1; D uncertain. The CDR3 extends over 16 amino acids. V dropped 4 bases and J dropped 4 bases, with 19 bases sitting between them. CDR1 and CDR2 from the germline V gene are MNHGY and SAAAGT. CDR3 region: CASSFYSVTSGTEAFF. CDR3 in DNA: TGTGCCAGCAGTTTCTACTCGGTCACATCGGGCACTGAAGCTTTCTTT.

V usage is TRBV9 and J usage is TRBJ2-2, with D hard to call. Deletions cut 3 bases from V and 7 bases from J, with 4 bases between. The CDR3 has 11 residues. Germline CDR1 reads SGDLS; CDR2 reads YYNGEE. The CDR3 nucleotides are TGTGCCAGCAGCGATGGCGGGGAGCTGTTTTTT. Residues: CASSDGGELFF.

V is TRBV28 and J is TRBJ2-1, with 7 positions matching TRBD2. Unmatched junction bases numbered 9, after V lost 5 bases and J lost 8 bases. The germline V gene has CDR1 MDHEN and CDR2 SYDVKM. The CDR3 has 14 residues. CDR3: CASSLRRGWDEQFF. In nucleotides, the CDR3 is TGTGCCAGCAGTCTAAGGCGGGGGTGGGATGAGCAGTTCTTC.

The J gene is TRBJ1-1, the V gene TRBV7-9, with 8 nucleotides matching TRBD1. Germline V lookup: CDR1 SEHNR, CDR2 FQNEAQ (reference sequence). V shed 5 bases and J 4 bases; nucleotides not matched to a gene: 9. The CDR3 spans 15 residues. The CDR3 sequence is CASSLPGQGPTEAFF. As DNA, the CDR3 is TGTGCCAGCAGCCTCCCCGGACAGGGTCCCACTGAAGCTTTCTTT.

This clonotype has only a few counts. The chain couples TRBV7-9 to TRBJ2-1, with D possibly matching TRBD2 (5 bases). The CDR3 loop spans 16 amino acids. Germline V gene data show CDR1 as SEHNR and CDR2 as FQNEAQ (reference sequence). The V end lost 5 bases, the J end lost 1 base, and 15 bases lay between the germline ends. CDR3 in amino acids: CASSELWTGSYNEQFF. DNA of the CDR3: TGTGCCAGCAGCGAACTTTGGACTGGTTCCTACAATGAGCAGTTCTTC.